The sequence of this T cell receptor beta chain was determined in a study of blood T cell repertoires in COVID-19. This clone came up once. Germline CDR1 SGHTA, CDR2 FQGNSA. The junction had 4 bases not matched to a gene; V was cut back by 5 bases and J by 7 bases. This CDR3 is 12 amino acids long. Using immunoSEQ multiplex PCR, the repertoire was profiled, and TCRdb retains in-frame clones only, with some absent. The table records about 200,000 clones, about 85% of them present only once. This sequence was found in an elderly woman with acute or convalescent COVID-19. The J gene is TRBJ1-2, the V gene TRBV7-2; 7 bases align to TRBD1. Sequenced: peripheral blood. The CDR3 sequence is CASSDRVGGYTF. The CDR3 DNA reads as TGTGCCAGCAGCGACAGGGTTGGTGGCTACACCTTC.